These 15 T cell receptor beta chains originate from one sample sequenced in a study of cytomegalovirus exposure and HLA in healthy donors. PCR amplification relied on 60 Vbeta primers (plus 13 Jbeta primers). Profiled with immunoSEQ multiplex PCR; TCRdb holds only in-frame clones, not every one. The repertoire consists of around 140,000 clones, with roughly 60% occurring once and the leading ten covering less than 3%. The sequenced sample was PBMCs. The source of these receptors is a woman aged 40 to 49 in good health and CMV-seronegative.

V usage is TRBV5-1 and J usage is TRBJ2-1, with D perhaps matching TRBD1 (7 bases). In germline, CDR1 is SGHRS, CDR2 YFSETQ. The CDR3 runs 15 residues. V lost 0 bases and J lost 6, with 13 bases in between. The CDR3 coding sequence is TGCGCCAGCAGCTTGGTTGCGGGACAGCGCAATGAGCAGTTCTTC. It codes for CASSLVAGQRNEQFF.

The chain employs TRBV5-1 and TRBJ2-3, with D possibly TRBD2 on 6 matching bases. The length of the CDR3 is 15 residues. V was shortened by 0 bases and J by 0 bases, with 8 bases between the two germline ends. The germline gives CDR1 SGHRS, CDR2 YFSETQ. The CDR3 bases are TGCGCCAGCAGCTTGGTTGCGGGGAGCACAGATACGCAGTATTTT. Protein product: CASSLVAGSTDTQYF.

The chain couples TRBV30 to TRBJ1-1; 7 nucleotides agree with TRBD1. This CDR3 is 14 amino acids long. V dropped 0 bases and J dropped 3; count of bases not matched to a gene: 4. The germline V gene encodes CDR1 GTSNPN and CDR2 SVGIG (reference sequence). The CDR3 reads CAWSVGRGYTEAFF. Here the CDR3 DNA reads TGTGCCTGGAGTGTGGGCAGGGGGTACACTGAAGCTTTCTTT.

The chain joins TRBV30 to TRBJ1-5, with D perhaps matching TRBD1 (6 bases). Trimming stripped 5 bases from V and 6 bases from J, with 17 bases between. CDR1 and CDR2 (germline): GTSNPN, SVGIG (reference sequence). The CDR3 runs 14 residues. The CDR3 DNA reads TGTGCCTGGTCTCCTACCAGGGGTAGTCAGCCCCAGCATTTT. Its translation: CAWSPTRGSQPQHF.

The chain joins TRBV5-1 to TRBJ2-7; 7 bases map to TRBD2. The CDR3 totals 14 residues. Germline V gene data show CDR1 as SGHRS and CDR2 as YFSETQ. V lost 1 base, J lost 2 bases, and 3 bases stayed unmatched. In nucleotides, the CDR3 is TGCGCCAGCAGCTTGCCAGCGGGGACCTACGAGCAGTACTTC. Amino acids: CASSLPAGTYEQYF.

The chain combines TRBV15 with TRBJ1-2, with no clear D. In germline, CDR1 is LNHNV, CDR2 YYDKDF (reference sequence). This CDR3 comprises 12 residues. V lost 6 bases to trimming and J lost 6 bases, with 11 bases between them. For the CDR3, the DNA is TGTGCCACCAGTCCGATGAGGGATGGCTACACCTTC. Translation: CATSPMRDGYTF.

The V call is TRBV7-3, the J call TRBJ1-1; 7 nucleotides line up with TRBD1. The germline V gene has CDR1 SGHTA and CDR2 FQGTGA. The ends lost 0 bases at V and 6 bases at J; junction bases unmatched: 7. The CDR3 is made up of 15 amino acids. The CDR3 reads CASSLTADRTAEAFF. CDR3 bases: TGTGCCAGCAGCTTAACGGCGGACAGGACCGCTGAAGCTTTCTTT.

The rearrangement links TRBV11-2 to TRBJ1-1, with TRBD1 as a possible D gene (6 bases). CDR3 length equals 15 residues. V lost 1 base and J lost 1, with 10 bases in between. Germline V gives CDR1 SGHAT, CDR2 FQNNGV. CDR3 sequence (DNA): TGTGCCAGCAGCTTAGTGGCAGGGGCGAACACTGAAGCTTTCTTT. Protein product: CASSLVAGANTEAFF.

The CDR3 loop reads CAWTRQPNEKLFF. DNA for the CDR3: TGTGCCTGGACGAGGCAGCCAAATGAAAAACTGTTTTTT. V and J are TRBV30 and TRBJ1-4; D gene unclear. CDR1 is GTSNPN, CDR2 SVGIG, per germline (reference sequence). V lost 4 bases, J lost 5 bases, and 11 bases lay in between. The CDR3 is 13 residues long.

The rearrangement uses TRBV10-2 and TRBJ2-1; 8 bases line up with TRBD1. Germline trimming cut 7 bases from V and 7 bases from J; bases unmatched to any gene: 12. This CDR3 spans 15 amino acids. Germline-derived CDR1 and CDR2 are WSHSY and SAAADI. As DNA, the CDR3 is TGCGCCAGCACGCCCCGCCTGACAGGGGCTAATGAGCAGTTCTTC. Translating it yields CASTPRLTGANEQFF.

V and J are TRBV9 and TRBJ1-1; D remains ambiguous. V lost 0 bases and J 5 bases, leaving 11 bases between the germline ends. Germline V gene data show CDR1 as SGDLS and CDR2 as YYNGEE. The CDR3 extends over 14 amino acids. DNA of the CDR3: TGTGCCAGCAGCGTAGGGAGTTCAAGGACTGAAGCTTTCTTT. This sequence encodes CASSVGSSRTEAFF.

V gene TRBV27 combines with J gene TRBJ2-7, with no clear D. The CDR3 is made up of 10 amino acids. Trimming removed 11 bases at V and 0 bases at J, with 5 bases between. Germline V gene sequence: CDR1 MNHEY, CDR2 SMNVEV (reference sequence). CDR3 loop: CARGSYEQYF. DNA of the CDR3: TGTGCCCGCGGCTCCTACGAGCAGTACTTC.

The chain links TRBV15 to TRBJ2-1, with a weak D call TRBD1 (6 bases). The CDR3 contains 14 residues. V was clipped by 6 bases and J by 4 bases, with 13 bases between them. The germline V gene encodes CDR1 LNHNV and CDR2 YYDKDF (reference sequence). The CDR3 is CATRIGGRYNEQFF. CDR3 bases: TGTGCCACCAGAATTGGGGGCCGTTACAATGAGCAGTTCTTC.

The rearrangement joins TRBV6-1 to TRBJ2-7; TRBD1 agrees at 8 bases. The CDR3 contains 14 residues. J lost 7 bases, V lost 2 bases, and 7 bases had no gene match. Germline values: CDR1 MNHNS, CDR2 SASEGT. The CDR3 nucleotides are TGTGCCAGCAGTGAATTAAGACAGGGGAGGGAGCAGTACTTC. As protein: CASSELRQGREQYF.

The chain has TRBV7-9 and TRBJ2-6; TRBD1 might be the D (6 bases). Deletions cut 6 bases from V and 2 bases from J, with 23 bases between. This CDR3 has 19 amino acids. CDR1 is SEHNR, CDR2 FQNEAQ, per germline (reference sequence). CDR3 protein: CASRHFAQGPPAGANVLTF. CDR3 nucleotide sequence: TGTGCCAGCAGGCACTTCGCCCAGGGGCCCCCAGCTGGGGCCAACGTCCTGACTTTC.